Shown below are 11 T cell receptor beta chains from a single sample sequenced in a study of cytomegalovirus exposure and HLA in healthy donors. Both 60 Vbeta primers and 13 Jbeta primers went into the PCR. Sequencing was performed with immunoSEQ multiplex PCR; in TCRdb, only in-frame clones are kept and a portion is missing. The sample lists 110,000 to 150,000 clones, roughly three quarters occurring once. The source material was PBMCs. These receptors were collected from a woman in her fifties or sixties in good health and CMV-seronegative.

This chain joins TRBV5-4 and TRBJ2-5; D is perhaps TRBD2 (6 bases). V shed 0 bases and J shed 5 bases, with 14 bases lying between them. CDR1 and CDR2 (germline): SGHNT, YYREEE (reference sequence). This CDR3 is 15 amino acids long. The CDR3 loop is CASSLAGGRIETQYF. In DNA, the CDR3 is TGTGCCAGCAGCTTGGCCGGTGGGAGGATTGAGACCCAGTACTTC.

V gene TRBV2 combines with J gene TRBJ2-7; unclear D gene. The CDR3 runs 12 residues. Germline V gene data show CDR1 as SNHLY and CDR2 as FYNNEI. V shed 10 bases and J shed 0 bases, with 10 bases lying between them. CDR3 residues: CATGDLSYEQYF. The CDR3 coding sequence is TGTGCCACCGGAGACCTCTCCTACGAGCAGTACTTC.

The chain joins TRBV7-2 to TRBJ1-1, with a tentative D call TRBD1 (5 bases). CDR1 is SGHTA and CDR2 is FQGNSA in the germline V gene. Trimming removed 2 bases from V and 2 bases from J, with 12 bases in between. The CDR3 has 15 amino acids. As DNA, the CDR3 is TGTGCCAGCAGCTTAACCAGGGCTGTTAACACTGAAGCTTTCTTT. Protein: CASSLTRAVNTEAFF. The full variable domain, in which reference TRBV7-2 and TRBJ1-1 provide the parts outside the CDR3, is GAGVSQSPSNKVTEKGKDVELRCDPISGHTALYWYRQSLGQGLEFLIYFQGNSAPDKSGLPSDRFSAERTGGSVSTLTIQRTQQEDSAVYLCASSLTRAVNTEAFFGQGTRLTVV.

Points on this clone: Other DNA sequences within the sample encode an identical CDR3. This chain uses TRBV15 with TRBJ2-7; D ambiguous. The germline V gene encodes CDR1 LNHNV and CDR2 YYDKDF (reference sequence). CDR3 size: 15 residues. V was trimmed by 0 bases and J by 0 bases, leaving 9 bases between them. The CDR3 region is CATSRDRTVSYEQYF. CDR3 nucleotides: TGTGCCACCAGCAGAGATCGCACAGTCTCCTACGAGCAGTACTTC.

V usage is TRBV7-9 and J usage is TRBJ2-1; 9 positions match TRBD2. Germline CDR1 SEHNR, CDR2 FQNEAQ (reference sequence). The CDR3 sequence is 15 residues long. V was clipped by 7 bases and J by 4 bases; unmatched bases: 8. The CDR3 reads CASNREAGGYNEQFF. In DNA, the CDR3 is TGTGCCAGCAATCGGGAAGCGGGGGGATACAATGAGCAGTTCTTC.

The chain combines TRBV20-1 with TRBJ1-1; possible D gene TRBD1, 6 bases. Germline CDR1 DFQATT, CDR2 SNEGSKA (reference sequence). Trimming cost V 1 base and J 7 bases, with 7 bases left between them. The CDR3 totals 11 residues. The CDR3 spells CSARADSEAFF. In nucleotides, the CDR3 is TGCAGTGCTAGAGCGGACAGTGAAGCTTTCTTT.

The V and J genes are TRBV4-1 and TRBJ2-2; D is unresolved. Germline assignment: CDR1 MGHRA and CDR2 YSYEKL. This CDR3 spans 13 amino acids. Trimming removed 3 bases from V and 8 bases from J, with 10 bases in between. CDR3 nucleotides: TGCGCCAGCAGCCAGCTTATCGGGGGGGAGCTGTTTTTT. Translation: CASSQLIGGELFF.

The chain uses TRBV29-1 and TRBJ2-5, with 7 bases identical to TRBD2. The J call may be in error: the DNA end matches TRBJ2-7 better. This CDR3 comprises 14 residues. Germline V lookup: CDR1 SQVTM, CDR2 ANQGSEA. The CDR3, as DNA: TGCAGCGTTAGGTTGGGGGGGACCTTCTACGAGCAGTACTTC. It encodes CSVRLGGTFYEQYF.

This clone was recorded once. The chain links TRBV5-1 to TRBJ1-1; 9 bases match TRBD1. The CDR3 totals 15 residues. CDR1 is SGHRS, CDR2 YFSETQ, per germline. After removal of 1 base from V and 2 bases from J, the junction contained 3 bases not matched to a gene. CDR3 bases: TGCGCCAGCAGCTTGAGGACAGGGGCAAACACTGAAGCTTTCTTT. Its translation: CASSLRTGANTEAFF.

The V gene is TRBV25-1, the J gene TRBJ2-7; 8 bases map to TRBD1. CDR1 MGHDK and CDR2 SYGVNS come from the germline V gene. With 4 bases clipped from V and 3 bases from J, the junction kept 5 bases outside the gene matches. The CDR3 sequence is 14 residues long. CDR3 DNA sequence: TGTGCCAGCAGTGCCGGGACAGGCTTCTACGAGCAGTACTTC. It specifies CASSAGTGFYEQYF.

The V and J genes are TRBV2 and TRBJ2-7; the D gene is possibly TRBD2 (6 bases). V was trimmed by 5 bases and J by 3 bases, leaving 8 bases between them. CDR1 and CDR2 (germline): SNHLY, FYNNEI. CDR3 length: 12 amino acids. CDR3 in amino acids: CASSSTSYEQYF. The CDR3, as DNA: TGTGCCAGCAGTTCGACTAGCTACGAGCAGTACTTC.